The rows below give T cell receptor beta chains drawn from one sample of a study of blood T cells in healthy people across ages. TCRdb re-called the 5' RACE reads through MiXCR, storing one row per CDR3 protein. The data show approximately 940,000 distinct CDR3 sequences, 45% to 50% seen once. Sequencing used blood. These receptor sequences come from a man aged 30 to 39 in good health. Both conserved end residues are part of each CDR3. Fields, in order: clone size, V gene, J gene, D gene, CDR3 DNA, CDR3 protein. The D gene is left open where the match is weak. For some rows the clone size is stated as once, few or many, or as a class when expanded; others skip it.

clone size: many; V gene: TRBV20-1; J gene: TRBJ2-1; D gene: -; CDR3 DNA: TGCAGTGCTAGTTCCCCCACTAGGGGGCAGTTCTTC; CDR3 protein: CSASSPTRGQFF
clone size: -; V gene: TRBV7-2; J gene: TRBJ2-4; D gene: -; CDR3 DNA: TGTGCCAGCAGCTTAGCGCCAGGGGCGTCGGACATTCAGTACTTC; CDR3 protein: CASSLAPGASDIQYF
clone size: few; V gene: TRBV25-1; J gene: TRBJ2-7; D gene: -; CDR3 DNA: TGTGCCAGCAGTGCCGACCCCTCCTACGAGCAGTACTTC; CDR3 protein: CASSADPSYEQYF
clone size: few; V gene: TRBV24-1; J gene: TRBJ1-2; D gene: TRBD1; CDR3 DNA: TGTGCCACCAGTGATCCCCACCGACAGGGGAATAACTATGGCTACACCTTC; CDR3 protein: CATSDPHRQGNNYGYTF
clone size: -; V gene: TRBV25-1; J gene: TRBJ2-7; D gene: -; CDR3 DNA: TGTGCCAGCCGAGAGACAGTAGGGAGAGGGCTCCACGACGAGCAGTACTTC; CDR3 protein: CASRETVGRGLHDEQYF
clone size: -; V gene: TRBV7-2; J gene: TRBJ2-7; D gene: TRBD2; CDR3 DNA: TGTGCCAGCAGCTTAGCTAGCGGGGGCAAACCCTACGAGCAGTACTTC; CDR3 protein: CASSLASGGKPYEQYF
clone size: -; V gene: TRBV21-1; J gene: TRBJ1-2; D gene: -; CDR3 DNA: TGTGCCAGCAGCAAAAGAGTCAGGGGAAATGGCTACACCTTC; CDR3 protein: CASSKRVRGNGYTF
clone size: -; V gene: TRBV7-2; J gene: TRBJ2-1; D gene: -; CDR3 DNA: TGTGCCAGCAGCTTAGTCAGTAGCAGCAATGAGCAGTTCTTC; CDR3 protein: CASSLVSSSNEQFF
clone size: -; V gene: TRBV4-1; J gene: TRBJ2-3; D gene: TRBD2; CDR3 DNA: TGCGCCAGCAGCCAAGCCCCGGGACTAGCGGCAGATACGCAGTATTTT; CDR3 protein: CASSQAPGLAADTQYF
clone size: once; V gene: TRBV4-1; J gene: TRBJ2-1; D gene: -; CDR3 DNA: TGCCCCAGCAGCCAAGTGGGTCGGGGTCCGGACTACAATGAGCAGTTCTTC; CDR3 protein: CPSSQVGRGPDYNEQFF
clone size: -; V gene: TRBV19; J gene: TRBJ2-7; D gene: -; CDR3 DNA: TGTGCCAGTAGTATAGGCAGCGGCCCCTACGAGCAGTACTTC; CDR3 protein: CASSIGSGPYEQYF
clone size: -; V gene: TRBV5-1; J gene: TRBJ2-3; D gene: -; CDR3 DNA: TGCGCCAGCAGCTTGATTAGCAGAAGCACAGATACGCAGTATTTT; CDR3 protein: CASSLISRSTDTQYF
clone size: -; V gene: TRBV20-1; J gene: TRBJ2-2; D gene: -; CDR3 DNA: TGCAGTGCTAAACGGGGTAACACCGGGGAGCTGTTTTTT; CDR3 protein: CSAKRGNTGELFF
clone size: many; V gene: TRBV3-1; J gene: TRBJ2-3; D gene: -; CDR3 DNA: TGTGCCAGCAGCCAAGTAGCAGATACGCAGTATTTT; CDR3 protein: CASSQVADTQYF
clone size: -; V gene: TRBV20-1; J gene: TRBJ2-7; D gene: -; CDR3 DNA: TGCAGTGGCCAGTCGGAGCCCTTCTACGAGCAGTACTTC; CDR3 protein: CSGQSEPFYEQYF
clone size: many; V gene: TRBV4-1; J gene: TRBJ2-7; D gene: TRBD2; CDR3 DNA: TGCGCCAGCAGCCAAGGGGCTAGCGGAGGCTACGAGCAGTACTTC; CDR3 protein: CASSQGASGGYEQYF
clone size: many; V gene: TRBV20-1; J gene: TRBJ2-1; D gene: -; CDR3 DNA: TGCAGTGCTCGCCTTGAGGGGGTACCCTACAATGAGCAGTTCTTC; CDR3 protein: CSARLEGVPYNEQFF
clone size: -; V gene: TRBV29-1; J gene: TRBJ2-3; D gene: TRBD2; CDR3 DNA: TGCAGCGTTATCTCTAGCGGGGGCGAGGATACGCAGTATTTT; CDR3 protein: CSVISSGGEDTQYF
clone size: -; V gene: TRBV6-1; J gene: TRBJ2-7; D gene: -; CDR3 DNA: TGTGCCAGTTCGACGACTTGGGGCCCCTACGAGCAGTACTTC; CDR3 protein: CASSTTWGPYEQYF
clone size: many; V gene: TRBV2; J gene: TRBJ2-7; D gene: -; CDR3 DNA: TGTGCCAGCATGCTACAGGGTCTGGCCCACGAGCAGTACTTC; CDR3 protein: CASMLQGLAHEQYF
clone size: few; V gene: TRBV9; J gene: TRBJ2-7; D gene: TRBD1; CDR3 DNA: TGTGCCAGCAGCGTAGGTCGGGACAGAAGCTACGAGCAGTACTTC; CDR3 protein: CASSVGRDRSYEQYF
clone size: -; V gene: TRBV28; J gene: TRBJ1-1; D gene: TRBD1; CDR3 DNA: TGTGCCAGCAGTGCCACAGGGGGCCCAACTGAAGCTTTCTTT; CDR3 protein: CASSATGGPTEAFF
clone size: -; V gene: TRBV18; J gene: TRBJ2-3; D gene: -; CDR3 DNA: TGTGCCAGCTCACCTGAGTCCGCCGGGGCGCAGTATTTT; CDR3 protein: CASSPESAGAQYF
clone size: few; V gene: TRBV5-1; J gene: TRBJ1-2; D gene: TRBD1; CDR3 DNA: TGCGCCAGCAGCTCCACACCCGACAGGGCCGATGGCTACACCTTC; CDR3 protein: CASSSTPDRADGYTF
clone size: -; V gene: TRBV12-3/TRBV12-4; J gene: TRBJ1-4; D gene: TRBD1; CDR3 DNA: TGTGCCAGCAGGTCTGGGCCGGGACAGGGACCTGAAAAACTGTTTTTT; CDR3 protein: CASRSGPGQGPEKLFF
clone size: -; V gene: TRBV5-1; J gene: TRBJ1-3; D gene: -; CDR3 DNA: TGCGCCAGCAGCTCTGCCTTAACTGGAAACACCATATATTTT; CDR3 protein: CASSSALTGNTIYF
clone size: -; V gene: TRBV7-2; J gene: TRBJ2-5; D gene: TRBD2; CDR3 DNA: TGTGCCAGCAGCTTATGCGGCGGGGGAGAGACCCAGTACTTC; CDR3 protein: CASSLCGGGETQYF
clone size: -; V gene: TRBV5-1; J gene: TRBJ2-2; D gene: TRBD1; CDR3 DNA: TGCGCCAGCAGCGTGGACAGGGGCTCCGGGGAGCTGTTTTTT; CDR3 protein: CASSVDRGSGELFF
clone size: -; V gene: TRBV6-2/TRBV6-3; J gene: TRBJ1-2; D gene: -; CDR3 DNA: TGTGCCAGCAGTCCATTCTTCCATGGCTACACCTTC; CDR3 protein: CASSPFFHGYTF
clone size: few; V gene: TRBV5-1; J gene: TRBJ2-3; D gene: TRBD2; CDR3 DNA: TGCGCCAGCAGCTTGTCTCCGGCTAGCGGAGACACAGATACGCAGTATTTT; CDR3 protein: CASSLSPASGDTDTQYF
clone size: -; V gene: TRBV7-2; J gene: TRBJ2-7; D gene: -; CDR3 DNA: TGTGCCAGCGCGGGTATCTACGAGCAGTACTTC; CDR3 protein: CASAGIYEQYF
clone size: -; V gene: TRBV3-1; J gene: TRBJ2-5; D gene: TRBD2; CDR3 DNA: TGTGCCAGCAGCCAAGTAATGGGGAACGCGGGAGCTCAAGAGACCCAGTACTTC; CDR3 protein: CASSQVMGNAGAQETQYF
clone size: -; V gene: TRBV20-1; J gene: TRBJ1-1; D gene: TRBD1; CDR3 DNA: TGCAGTGCCGTCGGGTTACAGGGGGGGAACACTGAAGCTTTCTTT; CDR3 protein: CSAVGLQGGNTEAFF
clone size: -; V gene: TRBV7-2; J gene: TRBJ1-2; D gene: TRBD1; CDR3 DNA: TGTGCCAGTAGCAACTATGGGACAGACTATGGCTACACCTTC; CDR3 protein: CASSNYGTDYGYTF
clone size: -; V gene: TRBV5-8; J gene: TRBJ1-2; D gene: -; CDR3 DNA: TGTGCCAGCAGCTTGGCCCGAAGGAGGGGCGTTGGTAACTATGGCTACACCTTC; CDR3 protein: CASSLARRRGVGNYGYTF
clone size: few; V gene: TRBV15; J gene: TRBJ2-3; D gene: -; CDR3 DNA: TGTGCCACCAGCAGTGGGGTCCTCGACACAGATACGCAGTATTTT; CDR3 protein: CATSSGVLDTDTQYF
clone size: few; V gene: TRBV24-1; J gene: TRBJ2-7; D gene: TRBD1; CDR3 DNA: TGTGCCACCAGTGACTTAGGGGGCAGCGAGCAGTACTTC; CDR3 protein: CATSDLGGSEQYF
clone size: -; V gene: TRBV29-1; J gene: TRBJ2-2; D gene: TRBD1; CDR3 DNA: TGCAGCGTTCCGGACTTGACAGGGGGTAGCACCGGGGAGCTGTTTTTT; CDR3 protein: CSVPDLTGGSTGELFF
clone size: few; V gene: TRBV3-1; J gene: TRBJ2-7; D gene: TRBD1; CDR3 DNA: TGTGCCAGCAGCCAGCAGGGGGCTGGATACGAGCAGTACTTC; CDR3 protein: CASSQQGAGYEQYF
clone size: -; V gene: TRBV20-1; J gene: TRBJ2-5; D gene: -; CDR3 DNA: TGCAGTGCTAGTAGGCAGCTCCAAGAGACCCAGTACTTC; CDR3 protein: CSASRQLQETQYF
clone size: -; V gene: TRBV28; J gene: TRBJ1-2; D gene: TRBD1; CDR3 DNA: TGTGCCAGCAGCTCAACAGACAGGGTGGAAAACTATGGCTACACCTTC; CDR3 protein: CASSSTDRVENYGYTF
clone size: many; V gene: TRBV10-3; J gene: TRBJ2-3; D gene: -; CDR3 DNA: TGTGCCATCAGTGAATCGTTAGGGTATTCGCAGTATTTT; CDR3 protein: CAISESLGYSQYF
clone size: -; V gene: TRBV7-2; J gene: TRBJ1-5; D gene: TRBD1; CDR3 DNA: TGTGCCAGCGGCGGAGAGCCGGGACAGTTATATTATAGCAATCAGCCCCAGCATTTT; CDR3 protein: CASGGEPGQLYYSNQPQHF
clone size: -; V gene: TRBV9; J gene: TRBJ2-7; D gene: TRBD1; CDR3 DNA: TGTGCCAGCAGCGTAGGAGGACAGGTTAGCTCCTACGAGCAGTACTTC; CDR3 protein: CASSVGGQVSSYEQYF
clone size: -; V gene: TRBV4-2; J gene: TRBJ2-1; D gene: -; CDR3 DNA: TGTGCCAGCAGCCAAGAGGGGCTAGCCGGCCCTGAGCAGTTCTTC; CDR3 protein: CASSQEGLAGPEQFF
clone size: few; V gene: TRBV12-3/TRBV12-4; J gene: TRBJ2-7; D gene: -; CDR3 DNA: TGTGCCAGCAGCTTAACCAACTACGAGCAGTACTTC; CDR3 protein: CASSLTNYEQYF
clone size: many; V gene: TRBV27; J gene: TRBJ2-7; D gene: TRBD1; CDR3 DNA: TGTGCCAGCAGTTACGGACAGGACTACGAGCAGTACTTC; CDR3 protein: CASSYGQDYEQYF
clone size: -; V gene: TRBV10-3; J gene: TRBJ2-1; D gene: -; CDR3 DNA: TGTGCCATCAGTGTGCAAGACCGGGGCAGGAGCTCCCACAATGAGCAGTTCTTC; CDR3 protein: CAISVQDRGRSSHNEQFF
clone size: -; V gene: TRBV28; J gene: TRBJ1-5; D gene: TRBD1; CDR3 DNA: TGTGCCAGCACCAAGGACAGGGTTGTGTTTGGCCAGCCCCAGCATTTT; CDR3 protein: CASTKDRVVFGQPQHF
clone size: -; V gene: TRBV9; J gene: TRBJ2-3; D gene: TRBD2; CDR3 DNA: TGTGCCAGCAGCCCTCAAGCTAGCGGGAGCACAGATACGCAGTATTTT; CDR3 protein: CASSPQASGSTDTQYF
clone size: -; V gene: TRBV4-2; J gene: TRBJ2-1; D gene: -; CDR3 DNA: TGTGCCAGCAGCCAAGATCTTTATAGCGGCAATGAGCAGTTCTTC; CDR3 protein: CASSQDLYSGNEQFF
clone size: once; V gene: TRBV4-1; J gene: TRBJ2-3; D gene: TRBD2; CDR3 DNA: TGCGCCAGCAGCCAAGAACGAAAGCTAGCGGGGGCAGATACGCAGTATTTT; CDR3 protein: CASSQERKLAGADTQYF
clone size: -; V gene: TRBV3-1; J gene: TRBJ1-2; D gene: -; CDR3 DNA: TGTGCCAGCAGCCAAGATCAGAGGGATGGCTACACCTTC; CDR3 protein: CASSQDQRDGYTF
clone size: -; V gene: TRBV5-6; J gene: TRBJ2-3; D gene: -; CDR3 DNA: TGTGCCAGCAGCTTTTTCGGGCAGGGGGGTTCAGATACGCAGTATTTT; CDR3 protein: CASSFFGQGGSDTQYF